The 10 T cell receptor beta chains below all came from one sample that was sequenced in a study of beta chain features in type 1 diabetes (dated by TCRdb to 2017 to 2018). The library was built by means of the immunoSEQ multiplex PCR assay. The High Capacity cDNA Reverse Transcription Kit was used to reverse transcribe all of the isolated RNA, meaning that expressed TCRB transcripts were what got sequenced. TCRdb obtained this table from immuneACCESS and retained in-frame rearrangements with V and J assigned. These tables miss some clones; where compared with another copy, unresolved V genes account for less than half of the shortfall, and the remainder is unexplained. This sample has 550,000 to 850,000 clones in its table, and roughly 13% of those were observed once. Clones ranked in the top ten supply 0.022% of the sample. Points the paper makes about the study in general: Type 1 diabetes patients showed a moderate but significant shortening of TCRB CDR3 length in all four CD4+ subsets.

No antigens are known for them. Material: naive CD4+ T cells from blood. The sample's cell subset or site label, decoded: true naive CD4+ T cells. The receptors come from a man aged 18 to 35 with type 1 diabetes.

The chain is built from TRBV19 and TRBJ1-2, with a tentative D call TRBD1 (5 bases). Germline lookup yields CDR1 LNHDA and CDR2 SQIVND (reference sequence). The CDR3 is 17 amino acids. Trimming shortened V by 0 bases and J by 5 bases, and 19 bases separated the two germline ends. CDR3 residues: CASSIDSAPGGIYGYTF. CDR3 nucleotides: TGTGCCAGTAGTATAGATTCTGCTCCGGGGGGAATTTATGGCTACACCTTC.

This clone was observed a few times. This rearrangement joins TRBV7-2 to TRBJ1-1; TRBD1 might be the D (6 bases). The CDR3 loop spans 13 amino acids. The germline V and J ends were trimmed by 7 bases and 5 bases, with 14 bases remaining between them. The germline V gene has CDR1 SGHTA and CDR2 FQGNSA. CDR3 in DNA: TGTGCCAGCACCAAGGGACAATTTACTGAAGCTTTCTTT. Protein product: CASTKGQFTEAFF.

In DNA form, the CDR3 reads TGTGCCATCAGTGACGGTCGGGGAGGTGAGCAGTTCTTC. Protein product: CAISDGRGGEQFF. This chain connects TRBV10-3 to TRBJ2-1, with D possibly TRBD2 on 6 matching bases. The germline CDR1 and CDR2 sequences are ENHRY and SYGVKD. Between the trimmed V and J ends, which lost 3 bases and 9 bases, there was a span of 12 bases. The CDR3 covers 13 residues.

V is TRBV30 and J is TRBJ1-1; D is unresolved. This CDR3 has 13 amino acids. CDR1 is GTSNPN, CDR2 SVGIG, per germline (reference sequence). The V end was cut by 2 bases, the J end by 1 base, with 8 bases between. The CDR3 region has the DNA TGTGCCTGGAGTTCCGGCGGGAACACTGAAGCTTTCTTT. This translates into CAWSSGGNTEAFF.

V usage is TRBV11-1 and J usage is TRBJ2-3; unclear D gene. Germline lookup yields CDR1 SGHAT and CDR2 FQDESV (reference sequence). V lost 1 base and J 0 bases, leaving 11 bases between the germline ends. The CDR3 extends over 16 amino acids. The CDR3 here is CASSLVVTLSTDTQYF. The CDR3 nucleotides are TGTGCCAGCAGCTTAGTTGTGACACTAAGCACAGATACGCAGTATTTT.

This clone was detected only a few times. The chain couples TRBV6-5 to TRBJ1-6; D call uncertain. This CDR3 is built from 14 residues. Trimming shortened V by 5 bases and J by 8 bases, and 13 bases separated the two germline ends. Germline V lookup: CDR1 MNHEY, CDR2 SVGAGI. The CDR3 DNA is TGTGCCAGCAGTCTTCAGCGCTGGGATTCACCCCTCCACTTT. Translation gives CASSLQRWDSPLHF.

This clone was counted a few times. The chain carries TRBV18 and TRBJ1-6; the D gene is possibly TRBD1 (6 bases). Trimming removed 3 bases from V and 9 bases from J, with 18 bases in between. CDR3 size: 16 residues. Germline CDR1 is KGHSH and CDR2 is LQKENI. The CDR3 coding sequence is TGTGCCAGCTCACCCCCCCGGGGGGGCGTGGGTTCACCCCTCCACTTT. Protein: CASSPPRGGVGSPLHF.

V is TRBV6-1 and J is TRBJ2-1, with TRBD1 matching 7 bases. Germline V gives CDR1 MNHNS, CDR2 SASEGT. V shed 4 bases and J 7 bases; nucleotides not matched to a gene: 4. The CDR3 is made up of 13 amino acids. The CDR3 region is CASSGQGSNEQFF. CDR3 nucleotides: TGTGCCAGCAGTGGACAGGGTAGTAATGAGCAGTTCTTC.

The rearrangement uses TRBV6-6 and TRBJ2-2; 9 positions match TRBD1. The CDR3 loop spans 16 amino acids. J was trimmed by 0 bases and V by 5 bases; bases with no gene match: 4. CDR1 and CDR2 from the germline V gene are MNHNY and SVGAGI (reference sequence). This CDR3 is CASSHRDRANTGELFF. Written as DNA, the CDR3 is TGTGCCAGCAGTCATCGGGACAGGGCGAACACCGGGGAGCTGTTTTTT.

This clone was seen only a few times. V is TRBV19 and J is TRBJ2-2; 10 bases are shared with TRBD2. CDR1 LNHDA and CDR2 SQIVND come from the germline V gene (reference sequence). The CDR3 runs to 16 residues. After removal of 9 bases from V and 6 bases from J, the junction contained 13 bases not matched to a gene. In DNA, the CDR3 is TGTGCCAGCTCCGGTTTTCTCACTAGCGGGGCCGGGGAGCTGTTTTTT. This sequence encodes CASSGFLTSGAGELFF. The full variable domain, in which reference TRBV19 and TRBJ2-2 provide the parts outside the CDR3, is DGGITQSPKYLFRKEGQNVTLSCEQNLNHDAMYWYRQDPGQGLRLIYYSQIVNDFQKGDIAEGYSVSREKKESFPLTVTSAQKNPTAFYLCASSGFLTSGAGELFFGEGSRLTVL.